A single sample gave rise to the 5 T cell receptor beta chains below, sequenced in a study of tumor-infiltrating lymphocytes in primary liver carcinoma. TCR beta cDNA was prepared out of around 460 ng total RNA by means of a constant-region primer. Three nested multiplex PCR rounds, a slightly modified ARM-PCR, produced the libraries for TCR beta. TRBV1-TRBV30 forward and Cbeta reverse primers drove the first two roughly 10-cycle rounds. TCRdb processed the multiplex PCR reads anew with MiXCR; each CDR3 protein has one entry. The sample holds 22,000 or so distinct CDR3 sequences, over 75% seen once. Joint extraction of RNA and DNA used roughly 18-34 mg of bulk tissue that was unsorted. The specimen sequenced was liver tumor tissue from sampling region 2. Subset given: tumor region T2, inferior pole. These receptors all stem from a woman in her 30s with primary liver carcinoma and hepatitis B virus infection.

With respect to this clonotype: At one end, the junction sequence differs from germline, possibly due to a read error. The chain links TRBV5-1 to TRBJ2-1; D might be TRBD2 (5 bases). The CDR3 is 16 amino acids. Germline CDR1 and CDR2: SGHRS and YFSETQ. The CDR3 nucleotides are TGCGCCAACAGCTTCGCGATATCCCCGGGGTCCAATGAGCAGTTCTTC. This codes for CANSFAISPGSNEQFF.

This clonotype was picked up a small number of times. The chain joins TRBV20-1 to TRBJ2-7, with D perhaps matching TRBD2 (6 bases). V was cut by 5 bases and J by 0 bases, with 17 bases left in between. CDR3 length: 15 residues. The germline V gene encodes CDR1 DFQATT and CDR2 SNEGSKA (reference sequence). Here the CDR3 DNA reads TGCAGTGCTCTCCCGGGGGACTTCTCCTCCTACGAGCAGTACTTC. Translation: CSALPGDFSSYEQYF.

This clonotype was recorded once. The chain is built from TRBV20-1 and TRBJ2-7; a possible D gene is TRBD2 (5 bases). This CDR3 region has 14 residues. CDR1 and CDR2 from the germline V gene are DFQATT and SNEGSKA (reference sequence). Trimming cost V 6 bases and J 4 bases, with 19 bases left between them. The CDR3 sequence is CSASRTGGRYEQYF. CDR3 coding DNA: TGCAGTGCATCCCGGACTGGCGGAAGATACGAGCAGTACTTC.

The chain joins TRBV4-1 to TRBJ2-1; TRBD2 aligns across 13 bases. Germline CDR1 and CDR2: MGHRA and YSYEKL. This CDR3 is built from 18 residues. The V segment lost 1 base and the J segment 4 bases; nucleotides outside the gene matches: 7. CDR3 in DNA: TGCGCCAGCAGCCAAGGCACTACTAGCGGGAGGGTATACAATGAGCAGTTCTTC. The encoded protein is CASSQGTTSGRVYNEQFF.

With regard to this clonotype: Mismatch with germline at one junction end may stem from a read error. The J gene is TRBJ2-2, the V gene TRBV28, with 7 positions matching TRBD2. Germline lookup yields CDR1 MDHEN and CDR2 SYDVKM. The CDR3 runs 14 residues. DNA for the CDR3: TGTGCCAGCCATAAGCGGGGATATGGCGGGGAGTTGTTTTTC. This codes for CASHKRGYGGELFF. The whole variable domain, filled in from reference TRBV28 and TRBJ2-2, reads DVKVTQSSRYLVKRTGEKVFLECVQDMDHENMFWYRQDPGLGLRLIYFSYDVKMKEKGDIPEGYSVSREKKERFSLILESASTNQTSMYLCASHKRGYGGELFFGEGSRLTVL.